These 10 T cell receptor beta chains were sequenced from one sample in a study of T cells in Graves' hyperthyroidism and ophthalmopathy. RNA transcripts yielded amplified TCR beta CDR3 regions. A set of HTBI primers served as the primers for a first-round RT-PCR of the TCR CDR3. MiXCR was run by TCRdb on the multiplex PCR reads, yielding one entry per CDR3 protein. The sample gives about 480,000 distinct CDR3 sequences, approximately 25% of which show up once; 11% is in the top ten. The sequenced sample consisted of blood. The receptor set was obtained from a woman aged 30 to 39 with Graves' ophthalmopathy.

This clonotype was seen repeatedly, ten times or more. This sequence may be a read error, since a much larger clone differs from it by one base. The chain joins TRBV6-5 to TRBJ1-1; D is unresolved. Trimming took 4 bases from V and 3 from J, leaving 9 bases between them. The CDR3 spans 13 residues. CDR1 and CDR2 from the germline V gene are MNHEY and SVGAGI. Here the CDR3 DNA reads TGTGCCAGCAGTTCCCAGATGTACACTGAAGCTTTCTTT. This translates into CASSSQMYTEAFF.

This clonotype was seen repeatedly, ten times or more. This chain joins TRBV7-9 and TRBJ1-2; TRBD1 might be the D (5 bases). The CDR3 loop spans 13 amino acids. In germline, CDR1 is SEHNR, CDR2 FQNEAQ (reference sequence). Deletions cut 8 bases from V and 3 bases from J, with 13 bases between. The CDR3 nucleotides read TGTGCCAGCGGTCTCGCGACAGACTATGGCTACACCTTC. Translated: CASGLATDYGYTF.

V gene TRBV6-5 combines with J gene TRBJ2-5; the D gene is possibly TRBD1 (5 bases). Trimming stripped 0 bases from V and 9 bases from J, with 11 bases between. This CDR3 is 13 amino acids long. CDR1 is MNHEY, CDR2 SVGAGI, per germline. CDR3 sequence reads: CASSYSTENAQYF. The CDR3 DNA sequence: TGTGCCAGCAGTTACTCGACAGAAAATGCCCAGTACTTC.

There are many counts of this clonotype. The genes are TRBV11-1 and TRBJ1-2, with TRBD1 matching over 8 bases. CDR1 is SGHAT, CDR2 FQDESV, per germline (reference sequence). Trimming took 2 bases from V and 0 from J; bases not matched to a gene: 5. The CDR3 covers 16 residues. This CDR3 is CASSLMQGAANYGYTF. In nucleotides, the CDR3 is TGTGCCAGCAGCTTAATGCAGGGGGCAGCTAACTATGGCTACACCTTC. The full variable domain, completed using reference TRBV11-1 and TRBJ1-2, is EAEVAQSPRYKITEKSQAVAFWCDPISGHATLYWYRQILGQGPELLVQFQDESVVDDSQLPKDRFSAERLKGVDSTLKIQPAELGDSAMYLCASSLMQGAANYGYTFGSGTRLTVV.

This clonotype came up many times. The chain has TRBV7-3 and TRBJ1-6, with D maybe TRBD1 (6 bases). CDR1 and CDR2 (germline): SGHTA, FQGTGA. Trimming left V 0 bases short and J 9 bases short, with 6 bases between. The CDR3 contains 13 residues. CDR3 DNA sequence: TGTGCCAGCAGCTTAACAGGGGGTTCACCCCTCCACTTT. Translation: CASSLTGGSPLHF.

This chain links TRBV12-3 or TRBV12-4 with TRBJ1-2; D is uncertain. The germline V and J ends were trimmed by 4 bases and 4 bases, with 10 bases remaining between them. The CDR3 has 13 residues. This chain's CDR3 is CASSSAAVYGYTF. In DNA, the CDR3 is TGTGCCAGCAGTTCCGCGGCGGTCTATGGCTACACCTTC.

This clonotype was seen only a few times. A much larger clonotype is one base distant, so this may be a read error. Written as DNA, the CDR3 is TGTGCCAGCGGACCTAATCCGGTGGTGACCCGGTACTTC. It is translated as CASGPNPVVTRYF. The V gene is TRBV6-1, the J gene TRBJ2-5, with unresolved D. Germline loops: CDR1 MNHNS, CDR2 SASEGT. The CDR3 sequence is 13 residues long.

Ten or more counts support this clonotype. The V and J genes are TRBV11-2 and TRBJ2-7; no reliable D call. CDR1 SGHAT and CDR2 FQNNGV come from the germline V gene. The CDR3 has 14 amino acids. V lost 1 base to trimming and J lost 3 bases, with 10 bases between them. As DNA, the CDR3 is TGTGCCAGCAGCTTAGTGTTACGCCACTACGAGCAGTACTTC. Its translation is CASSLVLRHYEQYF.

There are a few counts of this clonotype. J is TRBJ1-2 and V is TRBV29-1; TRBD1 matches at 9 bases. This CDR3 is 13 amino acids long. V lost 3 bases to trimming and J lost 6 bases; unmatched junction nucleotides: 5. Looked up from germline, CDR1 is SQVTM and CDR2 is ANQGSEA. The CDR3 sequence: CSVEGQGINGYTF. Written as DNA, the CDR3 is TGCAGCGTTGAGGGACAGGGCATTAATGGCTACACCTTC.

This clonotype was picked up many times. This chain connects TRBV29-1 to TRBJ2-7; TRBD1 matches 11 bases. Losses at the gene ends were 7 bases for V and 1 base for J; bases not matched to a gene: 6. Looked up from germline, CDR1 is SQVTM and CDR2 is ANQGSEA. The CDR3 sequence is 14 residues long. In nucleotides, the CDR3 is TGCAGCGCAACCGGGACAGGGGGGTCCTACGAGCAGTACTTC. Encoded protein: CSATGTGGSYEQYF.